Following are 8 T cell receptor beta chains from one sample sequenced in a study of T cell repertoires in cytomegalovirus infection. No antigen has been assigned to these receptors. TCRdb independently ran MiXCR on the reads; one entry per CDR3 protein. The sample gives approximately 910,000 distinct CDR3 sequences, approximately 30% of which show up once; 13% is in the top ten. This specimen consisted of cultured CD8+ T cells from PBMCs, obtained from culture after CMV antigen stimulation. The receptor source for this set is a human donor in good health (CMV status not recorded). Some clones in this sample may be carry-over from other donors' samples.

V gene TRBV7-6 combines with J gene TRBJ2-1; D is unresolved. CDR3 size: 11 residues. The germline V and J ends were trimmed by 1 base and 13 bases, with 8 bases remaining between them. Germline V lookup: CDR1 SGHVS, CDR2 FNYEAQ. CDR3: CASSLGQIQFF. CDR3 in DNA: TGTGCCAGCAGCTTAGGGCAGATCCAGTTCTTC.

There are a few counts of this clonotype. This chain links TRBV19 with TRBJ1-5; D is undetermined. The length of the CDR3 is 14 residues. Germline V gene sequence: CDR1 LNHDA, CDR2 SQIVND (reference sequence). V lost 3 bases, J lost 7 bases, and 13 bases lay in between. In nucleotides, the CDR3 is TGTGCCAGTAGTATCAACCGTATGGGACAGCCCCAGCATTTT. Amino acids: CASSINRMGQPQHF.

This clonotype was counted between two and nine times. The chain links TRBV12-3 or TRBV12-4 to TRBJ2-2; unclear D gene. The length of the CDR3 is 12 residues. V lost 7 bases, J lost 7 bases, and 10 bases lay in between. The DNA for the CDR3 is TGTGCCAGCAACTTAGACCTCGGGGAGCTGTTTTTT. Translating gives CASNLDLGELFF.

V usage is TRBV20-1 and J usage is TRBJ2-5; 9 nucleotides line up with TRBD2. The CDR3 spans 19 residues. J lost 5 bases, V lost 4 bases, and 23 bases had no gene match. Germline V CDR1 and CDR2: DFQATT, SNEGSKA (reference sequence). CDR3 in amino acids: CSANQLRGGGVNYGETQYF. The CDR3 bases are TGCAGTGCTAACCAGTTGCGGGGCGGGGGGGTTAACTATGGGGAGACCCAGTACTTC.

The sample holds many counts of this clonotype. The CDR3 here is CASSSRTSGVSYNEQFF. CDR3 in DNA: TGTGCCAGCAGCTCCCGCACTAGCGGCGTCTCCTACAATGAGCAGTTCTTC. V gene TRBV7-2 combines with J gene TRBJ2-1, with 8 nucleotides matching TRBD2. CDR3 size: 17 residues. V lost 4 bases, J lost 0 bases, and 8 bases stayed unmatched. The germline gives CDR1 SGHTA, CDR2 FQGNSA. Full variable domain (outside the CDR3, taken from reference TRBV7-2 and TRBJ2-1): GAGVSQSPSNKVTEKGKDVELRCDPISGHTALYWYRQSLGQGLEFLIYFQGNSAPDKSGLPSDRFSAERTGGSVSTLTIQRTQQEDSAVYLCASSSRTSGVSYNEQFFGPGTRLTVL.

The sample holds a few counts of this clonotype. This rearrangement joins TRBV27 to TRBJ1-1; 7 nucleotides line up with TRBD1. This CDR3 region has 14 residues. Germline V gives CDR1 MNHEY, CDR2 SMNVEV (reference sequence). V shed 0 bases, J shed 5 bases, and the junction held 3 bases outside the gene matches. CDR3 protein: CASSLSNRGTEAFF. CDR3 coding DNA: TGTGCCAGCAGTTTATCAAACAGGGGAACTGAAGCTTTCTTT.

This clonotype was recorded once. The chain couples TRBV13 to TRBJ2-3; the match to TRBD2 covers 11 bases. This CDR3 region has 19 residues. Germline V lookup: CDR1 PRHDT, CDR2 FYEKMQ (reference sequence). Unmatched junction bases numbered 12, after V lost 3 bases and J lost 1 base. As DNA, the CDR3 is TGTGCCAGCAGCTTGGATCTTATAGCGGGGGGGCAAGGCACAGATACGCAGTATTTT. It translates to CASSLDLIAGGQGTDTQYF. The whole variable domain, filled in from reference TRBV13 and TRBJ2-3, reads AAGVIQSPRHLIKEKRETATLKCYPIPRHDTVYWYQQGPGQDPQFLISFYEKMQSDKGSIPDRFSAQQFSDYHSELNMSSLELGDSALYFCASSLDLIAGGQGTDTQYFGPGTRLTVL.

A few counts support this clonotype. The chain combines TRBV27 with TRBJ1-5; D gene uncertain. V was trimmed by 3 bases and J by 8 bases, leaving 8 bases between them. The CDR3 spans 12 residues. Germline V gives CDR1 MNHEY, CDR2 SMNVEV (reference sequence). The CDR3 DNA reads as TGTGCCAGCAGTTTTTTGGGAAAGCCCCAGCATTTT. It specifies CASSFLGKPQHF.